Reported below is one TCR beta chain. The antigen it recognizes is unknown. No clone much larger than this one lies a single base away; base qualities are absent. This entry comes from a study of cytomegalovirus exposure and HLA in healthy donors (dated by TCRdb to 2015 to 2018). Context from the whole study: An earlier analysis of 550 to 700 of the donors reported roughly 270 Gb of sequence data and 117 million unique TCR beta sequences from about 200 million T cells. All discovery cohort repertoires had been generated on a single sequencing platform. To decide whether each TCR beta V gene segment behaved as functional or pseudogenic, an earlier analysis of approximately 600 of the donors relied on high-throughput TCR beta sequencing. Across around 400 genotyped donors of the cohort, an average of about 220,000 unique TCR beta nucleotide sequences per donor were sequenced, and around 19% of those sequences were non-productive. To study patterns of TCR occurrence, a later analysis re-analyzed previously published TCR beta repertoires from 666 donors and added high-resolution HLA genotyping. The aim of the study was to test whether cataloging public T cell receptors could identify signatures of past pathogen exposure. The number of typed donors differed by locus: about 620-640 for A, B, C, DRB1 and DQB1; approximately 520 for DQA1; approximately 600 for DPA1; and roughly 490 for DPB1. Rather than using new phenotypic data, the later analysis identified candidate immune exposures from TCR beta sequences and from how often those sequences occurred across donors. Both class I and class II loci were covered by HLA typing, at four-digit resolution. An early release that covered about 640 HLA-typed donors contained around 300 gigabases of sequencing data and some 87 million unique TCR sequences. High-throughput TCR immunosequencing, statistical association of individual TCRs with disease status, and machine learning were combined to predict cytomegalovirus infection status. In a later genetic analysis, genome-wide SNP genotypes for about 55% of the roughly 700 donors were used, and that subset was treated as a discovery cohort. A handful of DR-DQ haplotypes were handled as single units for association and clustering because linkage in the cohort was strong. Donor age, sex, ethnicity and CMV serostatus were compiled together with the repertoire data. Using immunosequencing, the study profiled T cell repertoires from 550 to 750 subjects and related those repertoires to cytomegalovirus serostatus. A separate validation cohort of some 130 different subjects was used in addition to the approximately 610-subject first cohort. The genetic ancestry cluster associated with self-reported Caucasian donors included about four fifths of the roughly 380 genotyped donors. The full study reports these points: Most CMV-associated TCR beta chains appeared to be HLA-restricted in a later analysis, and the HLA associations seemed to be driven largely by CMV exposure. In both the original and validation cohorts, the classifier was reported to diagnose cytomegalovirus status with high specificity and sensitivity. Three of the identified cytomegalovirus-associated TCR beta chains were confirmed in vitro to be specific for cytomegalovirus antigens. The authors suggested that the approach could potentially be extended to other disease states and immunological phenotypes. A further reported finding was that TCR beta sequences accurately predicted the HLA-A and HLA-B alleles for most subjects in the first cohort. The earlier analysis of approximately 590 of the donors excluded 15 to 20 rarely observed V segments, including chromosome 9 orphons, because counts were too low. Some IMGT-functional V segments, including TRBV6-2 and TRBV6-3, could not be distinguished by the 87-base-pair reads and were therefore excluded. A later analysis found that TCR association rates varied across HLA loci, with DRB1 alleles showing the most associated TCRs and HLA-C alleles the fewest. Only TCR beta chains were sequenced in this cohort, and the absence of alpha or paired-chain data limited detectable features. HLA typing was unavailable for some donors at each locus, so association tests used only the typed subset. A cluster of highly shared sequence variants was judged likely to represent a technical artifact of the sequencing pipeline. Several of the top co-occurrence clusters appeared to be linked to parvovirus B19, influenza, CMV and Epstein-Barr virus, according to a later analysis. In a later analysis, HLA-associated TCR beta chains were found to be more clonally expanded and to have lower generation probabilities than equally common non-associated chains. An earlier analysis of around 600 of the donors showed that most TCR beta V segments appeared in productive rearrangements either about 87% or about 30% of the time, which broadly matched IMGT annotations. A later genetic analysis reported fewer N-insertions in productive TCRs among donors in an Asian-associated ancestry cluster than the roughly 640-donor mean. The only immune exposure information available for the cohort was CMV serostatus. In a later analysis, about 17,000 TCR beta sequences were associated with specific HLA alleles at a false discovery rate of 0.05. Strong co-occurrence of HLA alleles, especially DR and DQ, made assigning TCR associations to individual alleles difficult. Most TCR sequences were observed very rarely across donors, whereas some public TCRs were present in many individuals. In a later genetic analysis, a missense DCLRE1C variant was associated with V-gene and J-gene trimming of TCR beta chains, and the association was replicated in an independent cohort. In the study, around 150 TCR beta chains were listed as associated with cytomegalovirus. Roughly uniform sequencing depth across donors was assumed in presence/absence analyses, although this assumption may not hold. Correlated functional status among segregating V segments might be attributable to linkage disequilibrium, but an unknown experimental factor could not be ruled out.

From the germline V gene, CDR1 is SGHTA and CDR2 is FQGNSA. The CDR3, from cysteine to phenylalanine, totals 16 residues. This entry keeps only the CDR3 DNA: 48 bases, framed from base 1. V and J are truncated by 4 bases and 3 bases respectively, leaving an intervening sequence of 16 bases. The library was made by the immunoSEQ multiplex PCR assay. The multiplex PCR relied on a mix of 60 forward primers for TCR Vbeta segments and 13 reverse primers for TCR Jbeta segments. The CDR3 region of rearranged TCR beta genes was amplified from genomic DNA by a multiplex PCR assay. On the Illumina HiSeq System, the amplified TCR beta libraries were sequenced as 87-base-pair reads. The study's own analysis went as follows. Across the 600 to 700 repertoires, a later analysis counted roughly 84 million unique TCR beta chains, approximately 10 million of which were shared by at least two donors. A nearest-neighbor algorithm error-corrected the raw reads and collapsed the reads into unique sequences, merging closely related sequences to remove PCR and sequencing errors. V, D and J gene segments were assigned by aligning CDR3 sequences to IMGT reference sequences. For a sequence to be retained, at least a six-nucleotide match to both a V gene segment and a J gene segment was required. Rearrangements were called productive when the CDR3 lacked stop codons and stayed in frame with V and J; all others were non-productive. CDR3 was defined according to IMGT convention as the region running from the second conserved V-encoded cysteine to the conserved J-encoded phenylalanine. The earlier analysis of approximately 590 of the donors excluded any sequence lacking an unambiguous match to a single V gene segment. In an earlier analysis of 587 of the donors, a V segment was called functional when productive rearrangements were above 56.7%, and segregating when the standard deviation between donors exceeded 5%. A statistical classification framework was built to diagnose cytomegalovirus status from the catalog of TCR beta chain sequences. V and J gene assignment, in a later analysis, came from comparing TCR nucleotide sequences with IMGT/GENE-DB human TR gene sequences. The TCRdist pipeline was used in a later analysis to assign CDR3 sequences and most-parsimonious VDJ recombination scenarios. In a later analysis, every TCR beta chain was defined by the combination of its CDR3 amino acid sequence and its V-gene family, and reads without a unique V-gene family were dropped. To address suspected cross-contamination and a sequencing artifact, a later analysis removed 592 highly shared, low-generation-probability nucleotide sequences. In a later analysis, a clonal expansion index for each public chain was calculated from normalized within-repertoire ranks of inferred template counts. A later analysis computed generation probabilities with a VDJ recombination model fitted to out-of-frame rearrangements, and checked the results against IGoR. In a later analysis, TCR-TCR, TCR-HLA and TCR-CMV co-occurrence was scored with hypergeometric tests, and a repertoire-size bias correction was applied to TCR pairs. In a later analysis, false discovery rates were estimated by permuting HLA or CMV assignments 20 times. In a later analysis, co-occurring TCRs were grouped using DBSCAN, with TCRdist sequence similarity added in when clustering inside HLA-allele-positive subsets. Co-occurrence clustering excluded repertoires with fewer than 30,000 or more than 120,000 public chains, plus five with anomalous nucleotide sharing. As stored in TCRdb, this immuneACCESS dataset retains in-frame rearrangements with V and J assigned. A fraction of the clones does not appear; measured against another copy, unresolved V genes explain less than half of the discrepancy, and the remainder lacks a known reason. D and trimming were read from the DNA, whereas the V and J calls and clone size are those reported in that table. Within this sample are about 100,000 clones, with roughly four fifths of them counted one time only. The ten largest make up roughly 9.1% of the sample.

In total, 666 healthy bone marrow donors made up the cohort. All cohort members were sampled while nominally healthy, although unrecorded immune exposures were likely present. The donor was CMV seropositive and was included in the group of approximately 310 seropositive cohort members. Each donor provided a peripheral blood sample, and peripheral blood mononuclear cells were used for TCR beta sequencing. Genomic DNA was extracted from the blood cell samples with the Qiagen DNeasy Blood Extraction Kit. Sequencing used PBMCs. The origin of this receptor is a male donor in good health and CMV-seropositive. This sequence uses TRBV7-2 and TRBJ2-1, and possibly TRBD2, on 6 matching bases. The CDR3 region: CASSSTRLDIYNEQFF. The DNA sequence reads TGTGCCAGCAGCTCCACCCGACTAGACATCTACAATGAGCAGTTCTTC.